The 9 T cell receptor beta chains in this list originate from one sample, sequenced in a study of T cells in Graves' hyperthyroidism and ophthalmopathy. Amplification of TCR beta CDR3 regions was performed using RNA transcripts as template. Primed by the HTBI set, a first-round RT-PCR was run on the TCR CDR3. TCRdb redid the calling of the multiplex PCR reads with MiXCR, one entry per CDR3 protein. This table has a few hundred thousand distinct CDR3 sequences, approximately 14% appearing once. The sample comprised blood. These receptors were obtained from a woman aged 25 to 39 with Graves' hyperthyroidism.

Details on this clonotype: Its ends do not fully match the called genes, so a read error is possible. The rearrangement links TRBV7-2 to TRBJ2-3, with D perhaps TRBD2 (6 bases). The CDR3 length is 16 residues. The germline CDR1 and CDR2 sequences are SGHTA and FQGNSA. CDR3 protein: CASSPHSPGVTGTQYF. The CDR3 DNA reads as TGTGCCAGCAGCCCCCACTCGCCGGGAGTCACAGGTACGCAGTATTTT.

This clonotype occurred many times. The chain carries TRBV28 and TRBJ2-3; D is perhaps TRBD2 (5 bases). The germline V gene encodes CDR1 MDHEN and CDR2 SYDVKM. V dropped 2 bases and J dropped 1 base, with 13 bases sitting between them. The CDR3 spans 16 residues. CDR3 sequence: CASSLPSPGGTDTQYF. CDR3 sequence (DNA): TGTGCCAGCAGTTTACCTAGCCCCGGAGGCACAGATACGCAGTATTTT.

This clonotype was seen a handful of times. The chain has TRBV19 and TRBJ2-7; TRBD2 matches 9 bases. Per germline, CDR1 LNHDA and CDR2 SQIVND (reference sequence). The CDR3 covers 15 residues. The junction had 3 bases not matched to a gene; V was cut back by 1 base and J by 2 bases. The CDR3: CASSIVAGAPYEQYF. In nucleotides, the CDR3 is TGTGCCAGTAGTATAGTAGCGGGAGCGCCCTACGAGCAGTACTTC. The full variable domain, with the rest looked up from reference TRBV19 and TRBJ2-7, is DGGITQSPKYLFRKEGQNVTLSCEQNLNHDAMYWYRQDPGQGLRLIYYSQIVNDFQKGDIAEGYSVSREKKESFPLTVTSAQKNPTAFYLCASSIVAGAPYEQYFGPGTRLTVT.

This clonotype has only a few counts. The V gene is TRBV28, the J gene TRBJ2-2; D is unresolved. The CDR3 sequence is 14 residues long. CDR1 is MDHEN, CDR2 SYDVKM, per germline. V was trimmed by 6 bases and J by 3 bases, leaving 11 bases between them. The CDR3 is CASSLVLDTGELFF. The CDR3 DNA follows: TGTGCCAGCAGCTTAGTTCTGGACACCGGGGAGCTGTTTTTT.

Note on this clonotype: This could be a read error, since a much larger clone is one nucleotide away. V is TRBV28 and J is TRBJ2-1; 7 bases match TRBD1. Germline CDR1 MDHEN, CDR2 SYDVKM. The CDR3 covers 13 residues. The CDR3 spells CASRTTGDNEQSF. CDR3 in DNA: TGTGCCAGCAGGACCACAGGGGACAATGAGCAGTCCTTC.

A few counts support this clonotype. The chain recombines TRBV6-6 with TRBJ1-2; D unresolved. This CDR3 spans 15 amino acids. Germline V CDR1 and CDR2: MNHNY, SVGAGI (reference sequence). V shed 2 bases and J shed 3 bases, with 13 bases lying between them. The CDR3 DNA follows: TGTGCCAGCAGTTACCAACACCCGAGGGACTATGGCTACACCTTC. It translates to CASSYQHPRDYGYTF.

This clonotype was detected ten times or more. CDR3 in amino acids: CASSQAGTSSNEQFF. DNA of the CDR3: TGTGCCAGCAGCCAAGCCGGGACTAGCAGTAATGAGCAGTTCTTC. The chain employs TRBV3-1 and TRBJ2-1; 9 bases line up with TRBD2. This CDR3 contains 15 residues. Germline V gene sequence: CDR1 LGHDT, CDR2 YNNKEL (reference sequence). J lost 7 bases, V lost 1 base, and 5 bases had no gene match.

There are many counts of this clonotype. V usage is TRBV27 and J usage is TRBJ2-1, with D unclear. Per the germline V gene, CDR1 is MNHEY and CDR2 is SMNVEV (reference sequence). The CDR3 length is 13 residues. The ends were cut back, 4 bases at V and 7 bases at J, with 11 bases in the middle. CDR3 in amino acids: CASSSDVENEQFF. In DNA form, the CDR3 reads TGTGCCAGCAGTTCCGACGTGGAAAATGAGCAGTTCTTC.

This clonotype was picked up a small number of times. For the CDR3, the DNA is TGTGCCACCAGCAGAGATATGGGGGGCGCGAAGACCCAGTACTTC. This codes for CATSRDMGGAKTQYF. This sequence joins TRBV15 and TRBJ2-5, with D perhaps being TRBD1 or TRBD2 (6 bases each). Germline V gene sequence: CDR1 LNHNV, CDR2 YYDKDF (reference sequence). Trimming shortened V by 0 bases and J by 6 bases, and 14 bases separated the two germline ends. This CDR3 is built from 15 residues.